The 4 T cell receptor beta chains presented below share a single source sample, sequenced in a study of early T cells in non-severe SARS-CoV-2 infection (dated by TCRdb to 2020 to 2023). The library was produced with 5' RACE. Sequenced on a NextSeq 500. Using fastp at Q25 and MiXCR, TCRdb reprocessed the public reads and kept productive beta chains. Each entry merges the rows of one CDR3 protein and shows their most common DNA and genes. The sample yields approximately 76,000 distinct CDR3 sequences; around 15% were counted once. Jointly, the top ten make up roughly 3.1% of the sample. The sample comprised whole blood. The receptors originated from an adult who was a healthcare worker with PCR-confirmed SARS-CoV-2 infection or an uninfected control (not recorded which).

This clonotype was seen repeatedly, ten times or more. The chain couples TRBV5-1 to TRBJ2-1; tentatively, D is TRBD1 or TRBD2 (8 bases each). The ends were cut back, 4 bases at V and 10 bases at J, with 18 bases in the middle. Looked up from germline, CDR1 is SGHRS and CDR2 is YFSETQ. This CDR3 is built from 14 residues. The CDR3 DNA follows: TGCGCCAGCAGCCCGGGGGGGACAGGACCAGAGCAGTTCTTC. The encoded protein is CASSPGGTGPEQFF.

This clonotype was detected only a few times. The J gene is TRBJ2-1, the V gene TRBV7-9; D is unclear. Trimming removed 1 base from V and 3 bases from J, with 10 bases in between. CDR1 is SEHNR, CDR2 FQNEAQ, per germline (reference sequence). The CDR3 is made up of 15 amino acids. The DNA for the CDR3 is TGTGCCAGCAGCTTAGGGACCATAGGCTACAATGAGCAGTTCTTC. Translating it yields CASSLGTIGYNEQFF.

The chain links TRBV29-1 to TRBJ2-7; D may be TRBD1 (6 bases). Trimming shortened V by 4 bases and J by 4 bases, and 11 bases separated the two germline ends. The CDR3 contains 12 residues. Germline assignment: CDR1 SQVTM and CDR2 ANQGSEA. CDR3 in amino acids: CSVATGSYEQYF. CDR3 bases: TGCAGCGTTGCCACAGGGTCTTACGAGCAGTACTTC.

This clonotype was seen a few times. The chain recombines TRBV7-2 with TRBJ2-1; 9 bases line up with TRBD2. The trim removed 7 bases at V and 8 bases at J, leaving 9 bases unmatched. The CDR3 sequence is 14 residues long. In germline, CDR1 is SGHTA, CDR2 FQGNSA. CDR3 coding DNA: TGTGCCAGCACCCTACTTAGCGGGAGCGATGAGCAGTTCTTC. The encoded protein is CASTLLSGSDEQFF.